The 21 T cell receptor beta chains presented below share a single source sample, sequenced in a study of T cell responses to AZD1222 COVID-19 vaccine. Libraries were prepared by immunoSEQ multiplex PCR; TCRdb keeps only in-frame clonotypes and omits some of them. The sample lists some 86,000 clones; more than 75% were seen once. This specimen was peripheral blood, taken on day 0 of AZD1222 vaccination. These receptors came from an adult in good health.

The rearrangement joins TRBV15 to TRBJ1-5; 10 bases line up with TRBD1. This CDR3 comprises 18 residues. After removal of 0 bases from V and 5 bases from J, the junction contained 10 bases not matched to a gene. Germline CDR1 reads LNHNV; CDR2 reads YYDKDF (reference sequence). The CDR3, as DNA: TGTGCCACCAGCAGAGATCTGATCGGGACAGGGGAGGATCAGCCCCAGCATTTT. Residues: CATSRDLIGTGEDQPQHF.

The chain is built from TRBV24-1 and TRBJ2-1; the D call may be TRBD1 or TRBD2 (5 bases each). Looked up from germline, CDR1 is KGHDR and CDR2 is SFDVKD. V was cut by 6 bases and J by 5 bases, with 10 bases left in between. This CDR3 region has 13 residues. Written as DNA, the CDR3 is TGTGCCACCAGTCGGGGCGGAAACAATGAGCAGTTCTTC. Translation gives CATSRGGNNEQFF.

This chain's CDR3 is CASSSKSGGSGNTIYF. The CDR3 DNA reads as TGTGCCAGCAGCTCGAAATCAGGGGGCTCTGGAAACACCATATATTTT. V and J are TRBV11-2 and TRBJ1-3; TRBD1 matches 7 bases. From germline, CDR1 is SGHAT and CDR2 FQNNGV. V shed 4 bases, J shed 0 bases, and the junction held 6 bases outside the gene matches. The CDR3 has 16 residues.

The rearrangement uses TRBV19 and TRBJ2-2, with 7 bases that match TRBD2. Germline CDR1 LNHDA, CDR2 SQIVND (reference sequence). V gave up 6 bases and J gave up 7 bases; unmatched junction bases: 14. This CDR3 contains 16 residues. DNA of the CDR3: TGTGCCAGTAGCTCATTTTTGCGGGAGCAAGGCGGGGAGCTGTTTTTT. It translates to CASSSFLREQGGELFF.

The chain combines TRBV2 with TRBJ1-5, with 7 bases lining up with TRBD1. In germline, CDR1 is SNHLY, CDR2 FYNNEI. This CDR3 region has 15 residues. The J segment lost 6 bases and the V segment lost 6 bases, leaving 11 bases of the junction unmatched. CDR3: CASSTDREGFQPQHF. CDR3 coding DNA: TGTGCCAGCAGCACAGACAGGGAGGGATTTCAGCCCCAGCATTTT.

The chain is built from TRBV7-9 and TRBJ2-1; D unclear. CDR3 length: 16 amino acids. Trimming shortened V by 6 bases and J by 1 base, and 16 bases separated the two germline ends. Germline values: CDR1 SEHNR, CDR2 FQNEAQ (reference sequence). Here the CDR3 DNA reads TGTGCCAGCAGTTTCCAAGAGGTCCGGTCCTACAATGAGCAGTTCTTC. This gives the protein CASSFQEVRSYNEQFF.

This rearrangement joins TRBV7-8 to TRBJ2-7; 8 bases are a match to TRBD1. Germline values: CDR1 SGHVS, CDR2 FQNEAQ. Trimming cost V 5 bases and J 2 bases; bases outside gene matches: 5. The CDR3 extends over 14 amino acids. CDR3 in amino acids: CASSLGQATYEQYF. The CDR3 DNA is TGTGCCAGCAGCCTGGGACAGGCCACCTACGAGCAGTACTTC. Supplemented by reference TRBV7-8 and TRBJ2-7, the full variable domain reads GAGVSQSPRYKVAKRGQDVALRCDPISGHVSLFWYQQALGQGPEFLTYFQNEAQLDKSGLPSDRFFAERPEGSVSTLKIQRTQQEDSAVYLCASSLGQATYEQYFGPGTRLTVT.

The chain carries TRBV9 and TRBJ1-1; 9 bases fit TRBD1. Germline assignment: CDR1 SGDLS and CDR2 YYNGEE. Trimming cost V 3 bases and J 2 bases; bases outside gene matches: 5. The CDR3 is made up of 15 amino acids. The CDR3 spells CASSAQGQGNTEAFF. The CDR3 DNA sequence: TGTGCCAGCAGCGCTCAGGGACAGGGCAACACTGAAGCTTTCTTT.

This rearrangement joins TRBV29-1 to TRBJ1-2; 8 positions agree with TRBD1. The CDR3 length is 12 residues. With 3 bases clipped from V and 8 bases from J, the junction kept 5 bases outside the gene matches. Per germline, CDR1 SQVTM and CDR2 ANQGSEA. CDR3: CSVEAGGSGYTF. The CDR3 DNA is TGCAGCGTTGAGGCAGGGGGCAGCGGCTACACCTTC.

The chain has TRBV5-8 and TRBJ2-1, with 7 nucleotides matching TRBD2. J gave up 0 bases and V 7 bases, and 7 bases lay outside the gene matches. CDR1 and CDR2 (germline): SGHTS, YDEGEE. The CDR3 runs 15 residues. DNA of the CDR3: TGTGCCAGCGACGGGGAGGGACTCTCCTACAATGAGCAGTTCTTC. Translation gives CASDGEGLSYNEQFF. The full variable domain, in which reference TRBV5-8 and TRBJ2-1 provide the parts outside the CDR3, is EAGVTQSPTHLIKTRGQQATLRCSPISGHTSVYWYQQALGLGLQFLLWYDEGEERNRGNFPPRFSGRQFPNYSSELNVNALELEDSALYLCASDGEGLSYNEQFFGPGTRLTVL.

This clone was seen only once. The chain couples TRBV7-6 to TRBJ2-3; no firm D call. Trimming pared 3 bases from V and 6 bases from J, leaving 7 bases between. This CDR3 region has 12 residues. CDR1 is SGHVS and CDR2 is FNYEAQ in the germline V gene. This chain's CDR3 is CASSLGKDTQYF. As DNA, the CDR3 is TGTGCCAGCAGCTTGGGAAAGGATACGCAGTATTTT.

This sequence joins TRBV7-2 and TRBJ2-1; D might be TRBD1 or TRBD2, each matching 6 bases. Germline lookup yields CDR1 SGHTA and CDR2 FQGNSA. The CDR3 has 16 amino acids. The ends were cut back, 5 bases at V and 1 base at J, with 15 bases in the middle. DNA for the CDR3: TGTGCCAGCAGCCTACGTCTAGGGGGGTCCTACAATGAGCAGTTCTTC. Translated, it gives CASSLRLGGSYNEQFF.

V gene TRBV6-6 combines with J gene TRBJ2-7; TRBD2 aligns across 7 bases. The CDR3 consists of 14 residues. V was pared by 0 bases and J by 3 bases, with 2 bases of the junction left unmatched. Germline loops: CDR1 MNHNY, CDR2 SVGAGI (reference sequence). The CDR3 here is CASSYSASGYEQYF. The CDR3 region has the DNA TGTGCCAGCAGTTACTCGGCTAGCGGCTACGAGCAGTACTTC.

The V and J genes are TRBV10-1 and TRBJ1-4; TRBD1 matches 8 bases. The ends lost 3 bases at V and 3 bases at J; junction bases unmatched: 6. Per germline, CDR1 WNHNN and CDR2 SYGVQD (reference sequence). CDR3 length: 16 residues. The CDR3 is CASSDGQGSSNEKLFF. The DNA for the CDR3 is TGCGCCAGCAGTGACGGACAGGGATCGTCTAATGAAAAACTGTTTTTT.

This clone was counted only a few times. One end of the junction varies from germline; a read error may be responsible. The chain has TRBV5-4 and TRBJ2-2, with D possibly TRBD2 on 6 matching bases. CDR3 length equals 16 residues. Germline CDR1 is SGHNT and CDR2 is YYREEE (reference sequence). DNA for the CDR3: TGTGCCAGCAGCTCGAATCCTGGGGGGAACGCCGGGGAGCTGTTTTTT. The encoded protein is CASSSNPGGNAGELFF.

The gene calls are TRBV10-2 and TRBJ1-1; 9 nucleotides match TRBD1. The germline gives CDR1 WSHSY, CDR2 SAAADI. V was pared by 3 bases and J by 6 bases, with 2 bases of the junction left unmatched. The CDR3 runs 13 residues. The CDR3 DNA reads TGCGCCAGCAGTGACTACAGGGGGCCTGAAGCTTTCTTT. Translation: CASSDYRGPEAFF.

CDR3 region: CAISESTASGAPGEQFF. In DNA, the CDR3 is TGTGCCATCAGTGAGTCGACGGCTAGCGGGGCCCCTGGTGAGCAGTTCTTC. V and J are TRBV10-3 and TRBJ2-1; 9 bases are a match to TRBD2. CDR3 length: 17 residues. Germline V lookup: CDR1 ENHRY, CDR2 SYGVKD. The J segment lost 9 bases and the V segment lost 0 bases, leaving 12 bases of the junction unmatched.

The J gene is TRBJ2-2, the V gene TRBV5-4, with 9 bases matching TRBD1. There are 16 residues in the CDR3. Germline CDR1 reads SGHNT; CDR2 reads YYREEE (reference sequence). With V trimmed by 4 bases and J by 5 bases, 9 bases remained unmatched. The CDR3 here is CASSDGQGRKTGELFF. In DNA, the CDR3 is TGTGCCAGCAGCGACGGACAGGGGAGAAAAACCGGGGAGCTGTTTTTT.

This chain connects TRBV19 to TRBJ1-1; D unresolved. CDR1 is LNHDA and CDR2 is SQIVND in the germline V gene (reference sequence). The CDR3 is 13 residues long. V was pared by 7 bases and J by 1 base, with 10 bases between. CDR3 in DNA: TGTGCCAGTAAGAGGCAGCGGAACACTGAAGCTTTCTTT. Its protein product is CASKRQRNTEAFF.

The CDR3 coding sequence is TGTGCCAGCAGCAATGGCCGGGACAGGGGTAATCAGCCCCAGCATTTT. Its translation: CASSNGRDRGNQPQHF. The gene calls are TRBV21-1 and TRBJ1-5; TRBD1 is taken as the D call from the table, unchecked against the DNA. TRBV21-1 is labeled a pseudogene. The CDR3 covers 16 residues.

The gene calls are TRBV11-2 and TRBJ2-3; D is undetermined. Germline V gene lookup returns CDR1 SGHAT and CDR2 FQNNGV. CDR3 size: 13 residues. Trimming left V 4 bases short and J 5 bases short, with 10 bases between. CDR3 bases: TGTGCCAGCAGCTCGACCCTGCAAGATACGCAGTATTTT. Translated: CASSSTLQDTQYF. Looking up the rest from reference TRBV11-2 and TRBJ2-3 gives the full variable domain: EAGVAQSPRYKIIEKRQSVAFWCNPISGHATLYWYQQILGQGPKLLIQFQNNGVVDDSQLPKDRFSAERLKGVDSTLKIQPAKLEDSAVYLCASSSTLQDTQYFGPGTRLTVL.